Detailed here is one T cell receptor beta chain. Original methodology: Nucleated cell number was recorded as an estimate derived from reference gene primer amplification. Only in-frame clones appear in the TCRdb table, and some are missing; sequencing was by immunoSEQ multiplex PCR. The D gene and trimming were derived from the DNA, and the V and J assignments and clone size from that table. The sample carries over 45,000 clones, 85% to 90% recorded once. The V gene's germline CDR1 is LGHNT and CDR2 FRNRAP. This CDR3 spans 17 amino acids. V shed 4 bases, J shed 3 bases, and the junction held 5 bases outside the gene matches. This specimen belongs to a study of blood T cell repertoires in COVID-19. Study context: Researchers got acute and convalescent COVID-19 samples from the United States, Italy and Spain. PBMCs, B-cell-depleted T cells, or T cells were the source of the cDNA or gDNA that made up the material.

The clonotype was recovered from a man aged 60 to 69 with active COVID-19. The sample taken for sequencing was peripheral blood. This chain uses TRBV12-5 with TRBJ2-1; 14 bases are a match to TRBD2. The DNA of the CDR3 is TGTGCTAGTGGTTACGGGACTAGCGGGAGTAGCTACAATGAGCAGTTCTTC. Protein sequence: CASGYGTSGSSYNEQFF.